The next 10 T cell receptor beta chains were all read from a single sample in a study of T-cell reconstitution after alpha-beta-depleted transplantation in children. TCRbeta library construction was performed incorporating unique molecular identifiers. One entry per CDR3 protein, called by TCRdb with MiXCR from the PCR reads. The sample includes about 200,000 distinct CDR3 sequences, about 8.7% seen only once; the top ten take 35% to 40%. Here the sequenced sample was PBMCs, mostly from graft donor cells, taken 360 days after TCRalphabeta/CD19-depleted stem cell transplant. Receptor source: a male patient between 2 and 10 years old who had a stem cell transplant for acute myeloid leukemia, so the T cells may come from the graft donor.

At least ten counts were recorded for this clonotype. The genes are TRBV5-1 and TRBJ2-5, with TRBD2 matching over 11 bases. V shed 0 bases, J shed 2 bases, and the junction held 3 bases outside the gene matches. Germline lookup yields CDR1 SGHRS and CDR2 YFSETQ. CDR3 length: 16 residues. In DNA, the CDR3 is TGCGCCAGCAGCTTGGGACTAGCGGGGCGACAAGAGACCCAGTACTTC. Its translation is CASSLGLAGRQETQYF.

This clonotype was seen a handful of times. One junction end does not reproduce the germline sequence, and a read error may be involved. The CDR3 nucleotides read TGTGCTAGCAGCGCACGGACAGGGGGCTCCTACAATGAGCAGTTCTTC. Amino acids: CASSARTGGSYNEQFF. The chain has TRBV7-7 and TRBJ2-1; 10 bases fit TRBD1. CDR3 length equals 16 residues. CDR1 is SSHAT, CDR2 FNYEAQ, per germline (reference sequence).

The sample holds many counts of this clonotype. The chain has TRBV4-2 and TRBJ2-3; D ambiguous. Trimming stripped 4 bases from V and 4 bases from J, with 6 bases between. CDR1 is LGHNA, CDR2 YNFKEQ, per germline. This CDR3 has 12 amino acids. The CDR3 DNA reads as TGTGCCAGCAGCCTCGCAGCAGATACGCAGTATTTT. Translation: CASSLAADTQYF.

The V and J genes are TRBV20-1 and TRBJ1-1; no firm D call. The CDR3 is 14 residues long. Germline CDR1 is DFQATT and CDR2 is SNEGSKA (reference sequence). V was cut by 3 bases and J by 0 bases, with 11 bases left in between. CDR3 DNA sequence: TGCAGTGCTAGGCTGACGGCGATGAACACTGAAGCTTTCTTT. It specifies CSARLTAMNTEAFF.

V is TRBV5-1 and J is TRBJ2-7; tentatively, D is TRBD2 (6 bases). Germline-derived CDR1 and CDR2 are SGHRS and YFSETQ. This CDR3 spans 17 amino acids. V was clipped by 1 base and J by 2 bases, with 19 bases between them. This CDR3 is CASSLHPGKRAPYEQYF. CDR3 nucleotide sequence: TGCGCCAGCAGCTTGCACCCGGGGAAGCGGGCCCCCTACGAGCAGTACTTC.

This clonotype was seen ten or more times. V gene TRBV20-1 combines with J gene TRBJ2-5; TRBD2 agrees at 8 bases. This CDR3 contains 13 residues. Trimming at V came to 4 bases and at J to 3 bases, leaving 4 bases not matched to a gene. CDR1 and CDR2 from the germline V gene are DFQATT and SNEGSKA (reference sequence). The CDR3 coding sequence is TGCAGTGCTATCGAAGCGGGAGAAGAGACCCAGTACTTC. It yields the protein CSAIEAGEETQYF.

This clonotype was recorded many times. The V call is TRBV7-3, the J call TRBJ1-3; 8 bases match TRBD1. V lost 5 bases and J lost 4; bases outside the gene matches: 7. CDR1 and CDR2 (germline): SGHTA, FQGTGA. CDR3 length: 15 amino acids. The CDR3 DNA reads as TGTGCCAGCAGCCCAGGGGGCGGCACAGGAAACACCATATATTTT. Amino acids: CASSPGGGTGNTIYF. The complete variable domain, with remaining parts taken from reference TRBV7-3 and TRBJ1-3, reads GAGVSQTPSNKVTEKGKYVELRCDPISGHTALYWYRQSLGQGPEFLIYFQGTGAADDSGLPNDRFFAVRPEGSVSTLKIQRTERGDSAVYLCASSPGGGTGNTIYFGEGSWLTVV.

The V and J genes are TRBV12-3 or TRBV12-4 and TRBJ2-2, with 7 positions matching TRBD2. V shed 6 bases and J 3 bases; nucleotides not matched to a gene: 4. This CDR3 has 14 residues. The CDR3 DNA is TGTGCCAGCAGGCGGGGGACGGACACCGGGGAGCTGTTTTTT. It specifies CASRRGTDTGELFF.

This clonotype was seen a few times. The CDR3 reads CASSQEASQYEQYF. The CDR3 nucleotides are TGTGCCAGCAGCCAAGAAGCTAGTCAGTACGAGCAGTACTTC. This rearrangement joins TRBV4-2 to TRBJ2-7, with D hard to call. V lost 0 bases, J lost 4 bases, and 10 bases lay in between. Germline CDR1 and CDR2: LGHNA and YNFKEQ. This CDR3 contains 14 residues.

The chain joins TRBV10-3 to TRBJ2-7; D unclear. The CDR3 runs to 12 residues. The V and J ends lost 3 bases and 3 bases respectively, with 6 bases between them. The germline gives CDR1 ENHRY, CDR2 SYGVKD. CDR3 sequence: CAISDLGYEQYV. The CDR3 DNA is TGTGCCATCAGTGATCTGGGCTACGAGCAGTACGTC.